A single sample gave rise to the 18 T cell receptor beta chains below, sequenced in a study of T cells in narcolepsy. Clones were sequenced by immunoSEQ multiplex PCR, and TCRdb holds only the in-frame ones, with some missing. The repertoire holds tens of thousands of clones, with about 90% as singletons. The sample comprised CD45RA- memory CD4+ T cells from PBMCs. The receptor source for this set is a human donor with narcolepsy.

The CDR3 loop is CASSQGRGRANEQYF. CDR3 nucleotides: TGTGCCAGCAGCCAAGGACGCGGGAGGGCTAACGAGCAGTACTTC. The genes are TRBV14 and TRBJ2-7; 9 nucleotides align to TRBD2. Germline loops: CDR1 SGHDN, CDR2 FVKESK. This CDR3 has 15 amino acids. The V and J ends lost 1 base and 5 bases, in that order; junction bases with no gene match: 6.

The rearrangement links TRBV6-1 to TRBJ2-7; D is unclear. Trimming removed 2 bases from V and 0 bases from J, with 14 bases in between. The CDR3 totals 16 residues. Looked up from germline, CDR1 is MNHNS and CDR2 is SASEGT. The CDR3 DNA is TGTGCCAGCAGTGAACCTTTGGACGGATACTCCTACGAGCAGTACTTC. It translates to CASSEPLDGYSYEQYF.

The V gene is TRBV18, the J gene TRBJ2-5; D unclear. Deletions cut 2 bases from V and 5 bases from J, with 6 bases between. The V gene's germline CDR1 is KGHSH and CDR2 LQKENI. The length of the CDR3 is 12 residues. This CDR3 is CASSPSGETQYF. The CDR3 nucleotides are TGTGCCAGCTCACCATCCGGGGAGACCCAGTACTTC.

The gene calls are TRBV6-5 and TRBJ1-3, with unresolved D. V was shortened by 0 bases and J by 6 bases, with 15 bases between the two germline ends. The V gene's germline CDR1 is MNHEY and CDR2 SVGAGI. CDR3 length: 16 amino acids. CDR3 nucleotides: TGTGCCAGCAGTTACTCCCCGGACGGAATATCAAACACCATATATTTT. Amino acids: CASSYSPDGISNTIYF.

The V gene is TRBV6-5, the J gene TRBJ2-7, with 9 bases that match TRBD1. This CDR3 contains 15 residues. Trimming cost V 5 bases and J 4 bases; bases outside gene matches: 9. Germline V gives CDR1 MNHEY, CDR2 SVGAGI. The chain's CDR3 is CASSPTGGILYEQYF. The CDR3, as DNA: TGTGCCAGCAGTCCAACAGGGGGCATCTTATACGAGCAGTACTTC.

V gene TRBV27 combines with J gene TRBJ1-5; 8 bases are shared with TRBD1. This CDR3 is 15 amino acids long. Trimming removed 5 bases from V and 0 bases from J; junction bases left unmatched: 3. Germline-derived CDR1 and CDR2 are MNHEY and SMNVEV (reference sequence). CDR3 sequence: CASSRQGYSNQPQHF. CDR3 DNA sequence: TGTGCCAGCAGTCGACAGGGGTATAGCAATCAGCCCCAGCATTTT.

This clone was observed once. This rearrangement joins TRBV18 to TRBJ2-7; 8 bases line up with TRBD1. The V and J ends lost 3 bases and 1 base, in that order; junction bases with no gene match: 2. The CDR3 totals 14 residues. Per germline, CDR1 KGHSH and CDR2 LQKENI. For the CDR3, the DNA is TGTGCCAGCTCACCCCGGGACAGGTCCTACGAGCAGTACTTC. This gives the protein CASSPRDRSYEQYF.

The chain carries TRBV5-5 and TRBJ2-5; TRBD1 matches 9 bases. Germline V lookup: CDR1 SGHKS, CDR2 YYEKEE (reference sequence). V dropped 0 bases and J dropped 5; count of bases not matched to a gene: 8. This CDR3 is built from 16 residues. In DNA, the CDR3 is TGTGCCAGCAGCTTGGACCAACAGGGGGCGGGGGAGACCCAGTACTTC. Amino acid sequence: CASSLDQQGAGETQYF.

V gene TRBV2 combines with J gene TRBJ1-1; D might be TRBD1 (5 bases). V lost 6 bases and J 0 bases, leaving 8 bases between the germline ends. This CDR3 has 13 residues. Per the germline V gene, CDR1 is SNHLY and CDR2 is FYNNEI. This CDR3 is CASSLQVNTEAFF. DNA for the CDR3: TGTGCCAGCAGCCTACAGGTGAACACTGAAGCTTTCTTT.

This chain connects TRBV6-5 to TRBJ2-7, with D tentatively TRBD1 (5 bases). The CDR3 sequence is 15 residues long. V was trimmed by 2 bases and J by 4 bases, leaving 15 bases between them. Germline CDR1 MNHEY, CDR2 SVGAGI. CDR3 in DNA: TGTGCCAGCAGTTACGGACCAGGGTTAGGGTACGAGCAGTACTTC. Translation: CASSYGPGLGYEQYF.

This clone has only one observation. The chain uses TRBV18 and TRBJ2-7, with a tentative D call TRBD1 (5 bases). Germline V gives CDR1 KGHSH, CDR2 LQKENI. V dropped 2 bases and J dropped 6 bases, with 11 bases sitting between them. The CDR3 length is 13 residues. The CDR3 region has the DNA TGTGCCAGCTCACCATCCAGGGAAGGCGAGCAGTACTTC. This sequence encodes CASSPSREGEQYF.

The chain is built from TRBV2 and TRBJ2-7, with D unclear. Germline CDR1 SNHLY, CDR2 FYNNEI. V was pared by 4 bases and J by 6 bases, with 13 bases between. This CDR3 has 13 amino acids. CDR3 nucleotide sequence: TGTGCCAGCAGTGTCCTGGCGGTCGGCGAGCAGTACTTC. Amino acid sequence: CASSVLAVGEQYF.

This rearrangement joins TRBV6-5 to TRBJ2-7; D may correspond to TRBD1 or TRBD2 (5 bases each). This CDR3 spans 15 amino acids. Trimming took off 6 bases at V and 4 bases at J, with 19 bases between the two ends. CDR1 and CDR2 from the germline V gene are MNHEY and SVGAGI. CDR3 coding DNA: TGTGCCAGCAGGATTGGGGGAGAGAATACGTACGAGCAGTACTTC. Protein sequence: CASRIGGENTYEQYF.

The chain uses TRBV28 and TRBJ1-2; TRBD1 matches 9 bases. The germline V gene has CDR1 MDHEN and CDR2 SYDVKM. This CDR3 is built from 14 residues. V shed 3 bases, J shed 6 bases, and the junction held 5 bases outside the gene matches. For the CDR3, the DNA is TGTGCCAGCAGTTTGCCCACAGGGGGCCATGGCTACACCTTC. Protein product: CASSLPTGGHGYTF.

The CDR3 DNA reads TGTGCCAGCAGCCAAGTAGTGACCCAGTACTTC. Its translation is CASSQVVTQYF. The genes are TRBV14 and TRBJ2-5; D gene unclear. Trimming stripped 1 base from V and 7 bases from J, with 4 bases between. CDR1 is SGHDN, CDR2 FVKESK, per germline. CDR3 size: 11 residues.

The chain joins TRBV28 to TRBJ1-5, with D unclear. Germline CDR1 is MDHEN and CDR2 is SYDVKM. The CDR3 loop spans 14 amino acids. V was pared by 6 bases and J by 0 bases, with 9 bases between. The CDR3 spells CASRSRYSNQPQHF. CDR3 DNA: TGTGCCAGCAGATCCAGGTATAGCAATCAGCCCCAGCATTTT.

The CDR3: CASSGSGAHYEQYF. The CDR3 nucleotides are TGTGCCAGCAGCGGATCCGGGGCCCACTACGAGCAGTACTTC. The chain links TRBV9 to TRBJ2-5; tentatively, D is TRBD1 or TRBD2 (5 bases each). The DNA end is a closer match to TRBJ2-7, so the J assignment may be wrong. The V gene's germline CDR1 is SGDLS and CDR2 YYNGEE. The CDR3 sequence is 14 residues long.

This clone was seen once. This chain links TRBV4-1 with TRBJ2-7; 12 positions agree with TRBD2. The CDR3 length is 15 residues. V shed 1 base and J 2 bases; nucleotides not matched to a gene: 0. In germline, CDR1 is MGHRA, CDR2 YSYEKL. This chain's CDR3 is CASSQGLAGAYEQYF. Written as DNA, the CDR3 is TGCGCCAGCAGCCAAGGACTAGCGGGAGCCTACGAGCAGTACTTC.